The 5 T cell receptor beta chains below come from one sample, sequenced in a study of Ad26.COV2.S vaccination and SARS-CoV-2 variants. This sample's treatment: 15 to 20 received Ad26.COV2.S at low or high dose, single or two shots; 5 received placebo; per-sample allocation not given. Each sample was drawn 63 days after the first injection (of vaccine or placebo). The assay was immunoSEQ multiplex PCR, and TCRdb's table has in-frame clones only and misses some. Of 350,000 to 550,000 clones listed, approximately 89% are singletons. Sequences were derived from peripheral blood, sampled in a trial of Ad26.COV2.S vaccine versus placebo. The receptors were sampled from a person between 18 and 59 years old who received the Ad26.COV2.S COVID-19 vaccine or a placebo.

This chain connects TRBV19 to TRBJ1-2, with D possibly being TRBD1 (6 bases). This CDR3 has 14 amino acids. Germline CDR1 is LNHDA and CDR2 is SQIVND (reference sequence). V gave up 8 bases and J gave up 4 bases, with 17 bases separating them. In DNA form, the CDR3 reads TGTGCCAGTTCCCCGGCAGGGGCCCTCTATGGCTACACCTTC. This translates into CASSPAGALYGYTF.

The V call is TRBV11-2, the J call TRBJ2-2; 9 bases are a match to TRBD2. The CDR3 covers 16 residues. CDR1 is SGHAT, CDR2 FQNNGV, per germline. V shed 6 bases, J shed 3 bases, and the junction held 8 bases outside the gene matches. CDR3 DNA sequence: TGTGCCAGCAGAATTCCGGCGGGGGGGGACACCGGGGAGCTGTTTTTT. Residues: CASRIPAGGDTGELFF.

The chain recombines TRBV5-1 with TRBJ2-7; D may be TRBD1 (5 bases). The ends were cut back, 4 bases at V and 8 bases at J, with 10 bases in the middle. Looked up from germline, CDR1 is SGHRS and CDR2 is YFSETQ. The CDR3 loop spans 11 amino acids. In DNA, the CDR3 is TGCGCCAGCAGCGCAGCAGGGAAGCAGTACTTC. It codes for CASSAAGKQYF.

The chain employs TRBV20-1 and TRBJ2-5, with D maybe TRBD1 (5 bases). This CDR3 has 13 amino acids. CDR1 is DFQATT, CDR2 SNEGSKA, per germline (reference sequence). V dropped 3 bases and J dropped 5 bases, with 13 bases sitting between them. The CDR3 is CSASYRPPETQYF. DNA of the CDR3: TGCAGTGCTAGTTACAGGCCCCCCGAGACCCAGTACTTC.

This clone was detected only a few times. V usage is TRBV7-2 and J usage is TRBJ1-1, with 8 bases matching TRBD1. After removal of 5 bases from V and 5 bases from J, the junction contained 16 bases not matched to a gene. From germline, CDR1 is SGHTA and CDR2 FQGNSA. The CDR3 runs 17 residues. The CDR3 is CASSVEVSGGKWTEAFF. The CDR3 region has the DNA TGTGCCAGCAGCGTTGAAGTGTCAGGGGGCAAGTGGACTGAAGCTTTCTTT. The complete variable domain, with remaining parts taken from reference TRBV7-2 and TRBJ1-1, reads GAGVSQSPSNKVTEKGKDVELRCDPISGHTALYWYRQSLGQGLEFLIYFQGNSAPDKSGLPSDRFSAERTGGSVSTLTIQRTQQEDSAVYLCASSVEVSGGKWTEAFFGQGTRLTVV.